This record looks at one T cell receptor (beta chain) sequence and its context. The table came from immunoSEQ multiplex PCR; TCRdb's copy has only in-frame clones and leaves some out. The table lists under 150,000 clones, approximately 86% of them singletons. This record belongs to a study of blood T cell repertoires in COVID-19. J gave up 2 bases and V 9 bases, and 8 bases lay outside the gene matches. The CDR3 length is 15 residues. Germline CDR1 is LGHNT and CDR2 is FRNRAP. The sequence was obtained from a woman aged 50 to 60 who had recovered from COVID-19. Specimen: peripheral blood. The V call is TRBV12-5, the J call TRBJ2-2; 8 nucleotides align to TRBD1. The CDR3 DNA is TGTGCTAGCGCACAGGGGGTCCGTAACACCGGGGAGCTGTTTTTT. It specifies CASAQGVRNTGELFF.